This T cell receptor beta chain was observed in a study of T-cell reconstitution after alpha-beta-depleted transplantation in children. CDR1 is SGHRS and CDR2 is YFSETQ in the germline V gene. CDR3 length equals 13 residues. The TCRbeta library was prepared with unique molecular identifiers. TCRdb itself ran the PCR reads through MiXCR, one entry per CDR3 protein. The sample yields 400,000 to 500,000 distinct CDR3 sequences, roughly a tenth seen once. Comment on this clonotype: A single base separates this from a much larger clone, so it may be a read error.

This receptor was obtained from a human donor who donated a stem cell graft to a child with acute myeloid leukemia. This sample comprised PBMCs from the stem cell graft donor, obtained from the stem cell graft. The chain uses TRBV5-1 and TRBJ2-4; D possibly corresponds to TRBD1 (5 bases). This CDR3 reads CASSLGGKNSQYF. CDR3 DNA: TGCGCCAGCAGCTTGGGGGGCAAAAACAGTCAGTACTTC.